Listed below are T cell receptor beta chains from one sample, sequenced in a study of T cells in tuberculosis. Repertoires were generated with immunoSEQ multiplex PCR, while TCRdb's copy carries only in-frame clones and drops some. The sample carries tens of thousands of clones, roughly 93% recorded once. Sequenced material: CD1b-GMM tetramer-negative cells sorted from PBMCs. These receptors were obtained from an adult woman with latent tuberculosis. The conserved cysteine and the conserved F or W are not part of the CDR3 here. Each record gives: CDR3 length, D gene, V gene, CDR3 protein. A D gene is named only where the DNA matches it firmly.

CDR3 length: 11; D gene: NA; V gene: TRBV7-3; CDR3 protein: ASSSGGQETQY
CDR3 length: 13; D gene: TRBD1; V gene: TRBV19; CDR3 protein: ASSPSGRGLSPLH
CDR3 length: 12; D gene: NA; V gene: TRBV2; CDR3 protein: ASTFTSSYNEQF
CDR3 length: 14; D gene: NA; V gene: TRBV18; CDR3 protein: ASSSQGPLAKNIQY
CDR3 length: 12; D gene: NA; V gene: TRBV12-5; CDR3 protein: ASGPTPNRNEQF
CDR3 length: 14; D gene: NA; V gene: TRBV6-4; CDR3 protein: ASSVSVGGGLNEQF
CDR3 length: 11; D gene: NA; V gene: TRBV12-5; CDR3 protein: ASGPAAGETQY
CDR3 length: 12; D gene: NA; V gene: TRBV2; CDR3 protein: ASSPRTSGNTIY
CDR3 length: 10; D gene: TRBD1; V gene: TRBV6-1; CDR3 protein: ASRTRGDTQY
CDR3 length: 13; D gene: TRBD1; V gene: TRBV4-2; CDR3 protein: ASSQPTGSGNTIY
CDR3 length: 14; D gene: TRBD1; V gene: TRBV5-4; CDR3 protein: ASSLAGRTGPHEQF
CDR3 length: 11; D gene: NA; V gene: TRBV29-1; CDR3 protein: SATRDLTDTQY
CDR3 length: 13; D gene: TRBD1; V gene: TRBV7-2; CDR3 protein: ASSNRGQVSYEQY
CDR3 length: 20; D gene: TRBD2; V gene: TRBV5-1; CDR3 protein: ASSLAAGGPIVRLMAKNIQY
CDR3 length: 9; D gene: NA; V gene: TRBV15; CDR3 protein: ATSRVSEQF
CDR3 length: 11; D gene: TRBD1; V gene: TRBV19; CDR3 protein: ASSIRGQRELF
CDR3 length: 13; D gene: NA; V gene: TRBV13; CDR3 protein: ASSLVGHNTDTQY
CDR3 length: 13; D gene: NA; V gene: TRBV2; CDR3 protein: ASSEIQGSKDTQY
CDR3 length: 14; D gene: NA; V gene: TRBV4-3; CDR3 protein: ASSQDGTGYTGELF
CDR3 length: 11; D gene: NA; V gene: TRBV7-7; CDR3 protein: ASSPQFQETQY
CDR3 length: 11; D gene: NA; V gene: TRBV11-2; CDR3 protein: ASSPEGGSPLH
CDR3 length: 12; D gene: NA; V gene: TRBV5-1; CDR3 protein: ASSPRGGKEKLF
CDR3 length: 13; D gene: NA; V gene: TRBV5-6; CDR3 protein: ASSFGGNSGNTIY
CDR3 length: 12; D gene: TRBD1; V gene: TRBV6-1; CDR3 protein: ASRSRQGATEAF
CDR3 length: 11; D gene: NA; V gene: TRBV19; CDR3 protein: ASSILPNTEAF
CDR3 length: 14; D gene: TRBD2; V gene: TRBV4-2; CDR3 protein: ASSQEAPGGRETQY
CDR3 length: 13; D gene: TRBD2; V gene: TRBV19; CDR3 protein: ASSMPSGGVGEQF
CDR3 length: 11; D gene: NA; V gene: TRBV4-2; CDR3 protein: ASSEESGFGYT